This TCR beta chain came from a study of high-grade serous ovarian cancer treatment subgroups. Overall study context: Samples averaged roughly 15,000 reads and 7,000 or so unique TCR beta rearrangements.

TCRdb's table, derived via immunoSEQ multiplex PCR, lists solely in-frame clones and lacks some. The profile shows about 12,000 clones, just over 85% of them singletons. Tumor samples were obtained before definitive surgery or chemotherapy. The material sequenced was tumor tissue. The sequence was obtained from a human donor with high-grade serous ovarian cancer.

The CDR3 DNA sequence: TGTGCCAGAAGCTTGAGTACGGGGGGCGGTGAAAAACTGTTTTTT. Translation gives CARSLSTGGGEKLFF. The V gene is TRBV5-3, the J gene TRBJ1-4; maybe TRBD1 (6 bases). TRBV5-3 is given ORF status, its function remaining uncertain. V was shortened by 1 base and J by 7 bases, with 14 bases between the two germline ends. The CDR3 runs 15 residues.